One sample yielded the 11 T cell receptor beta chains listed below, sequenced in a study of blood T cells in healthy people across ages. PCR was performed a second time for 7 to 11 cycles using a sample-barcoded 5' primer and a J-beta primer mix. Each CDR3 protein is one row after TCRdb ran MiXCR on the 5' RACE reads. This sample has about 1.8 million distinct CDR3 sequences, with less than 50% found just once. Material: blood. The origin of the receptors is a woman aged 40 to 50 in good health.

The V and J genes are TRBV29-1 and TRBJ1-1; TRBD1 matches 8 bases. The CDR3 sequence is 14 residues long. Germline V lookup: CDR1 SQVTM, CDR2 ANQGSEA. Trimming took 2 bases from V and 1 from J; bases not matched to a gene: 3. CDR3 amino acids: CSVERGTGNTEAFF. CDR3 nucleotides: TGCAGCGTTGAACGGGGGACAGGGAACACTGAAGCTTTCTTT.

This rearrangement joins TRBV9 to TRBJ1-3; maybe TRBD1 (6 bases). There are 16 residues in the CDR3. Looked up from germline, CDR1 is SGDLS and CDR2 is YYNGEE. V was shortened by 0 bases and J by 4 bases, with 14 bases between the two germline ends. This CDR3 reads CASSVAQGTRGNTIYF. The CDR3 nucleotides read TGTGCCAGCAGCGTAGCTCAGGGGACACGAGGAAACACCATATATTTT.

The J gene is TRBJ2-1, the V gene TRBV7-8; no reliable D call. Germline loops: CDR1 SGHVS, CDR2 FQNEAQ. This CDR3 is 11 amino acids long. The germline V and J ends were trimmed by 6 bases and 9 bases, with 9 bases remaining between them. The CDR3, as DNA: TGTGCCAGCAGGCTCGGGCCTGAGCAGTTCTTC. Translation: CASRLGPEQFF.

This clonotype was picked up a small number of times. V is TRBV6-5 and J is TRBJ2-7, with D uncertain. Germline loops: CDR1 MNHEY, CDR2 SVGAGI. V was cut by 0 bases and J by 3 bases, with 9 bases left in between. The CDR3 is 14 residues long. CDR3 DNA sequence: TGTGCCAGCAGTTACTCTATGCCCTACTACGAGCAGTACTTC. Its protein product is CASSYSMPYYEQYF.

This clonotype showed up many times. The chain couples TRBV29-1 to TRBJ2-4; D possibly uses TRBD1 or TRBD2 (5 bases each). The CDR3 consists of 11 residues. Germline-derived CDR1 and CDR2 are SQVTM and ANQGSEA. The V gene lost 6 bases and the J gene lost 14 bases, with 17 bases spanning the gap. As DNA, the CDR3 is TGCAGCGTGCCGGTCGGGCAGGGAGAGTACTTC. Protein sequence: CSVPVGQGEYF.

The gene calls are TRBV4-1 and TRBJ2-7; perhaps TRBD1 as D (5 bases). The CDR3 has 14 residues. Germline V gives CDR1 MGHRA, CDR2 YSYEKL. Trimming stripped 0 bases from V and 2 bases from J, with 8 bases between. Here the CDR3 DNA reads TGCGCCAGCAGCCAAGACGTAGGGGCCTACGAGCAGTACTTC. It encodes CASSQDVGAYEQYF.

The V call is TRBV4-2, the J call TRBJ1-2, with TRBD1 as a possible D gene (5 bases). The V gene's germline CDR1 is LGHNA and CDR2 YNFKEQ. V lost 2 bases and J lost 6, with 13 bases in between. There are 14 residues in the CDR3. This chain's CDR3 is CASSQPIVRDGYTF. CDR3 in DNA: TGTGCCAGCAGCCAACCCATCGTCAGGGATGGCTACACCTTC.

This chain uses TRBV7-3 with TRBJ2-4, with 12 bases fitting TRBD2. Germline CDR1 reads SGHTA; CDR2 reads FQGTGA. The V and J ends lost 0 bases and 13 bases, in that order; junction bases with no gene match: 10. The CDR3 spans 16 residues. The CDR3 loop is CASSLTLAGGSGEQYF. In DNA form, the CDR3 reads TGTGCCAGCAGCTTAACGCTAGCGGGGGGGTCTGGTGAGCAGTACTTC.

This clonotype was seen more than once but under ten times. The chain couples TRBV15 to TRBJ2-5; 8 bases fit TRBD1. This CDR3 is 18 amino acids long. Looked up from germline, CDR1 is LNHNV and CDR2 is YYDKDF (reference sequence). Germline trimming cut 4 bases from V and 4 bases from J; bases unmatched to any gene: 17. Here the CDR3 reads CATSTTNPGQGAIETQYF. For the CDR3, the DNA is TGTGCCACCAGCACGACGAATCCCGGCCAGGGGGCTATAGAGACCCAGTACTTC.

In DNA, the CDR3 is TGTGCCAGCAGCTTAGAGGGGGGGATTAACTATGGCTACACCTTC. It specifies CASSLEGGINYGYTF. The rearrangement joins TRBV7-9 to TRBJ1-2, with D perhaps matching TRBD1 (6 bases). CDR1 SEHNR and CDR2 FQNEAQ come from the germline V gene (reference sequence). V dropped 1 base and J dropped 1 base, with 10 bases sitting between them. The CDR3 has 15 residues.

The J gene is TRBJ1-2, the V gene TRBV20-1; D gene unclear. Germline V lookup: CDR1 DFQATT, CDR2 SNEGSKA (reference sequence). The CDR3 extends over 14 amino acids. The V end lost 8 bases, the J end lost 4 bases, and 20 bases lay between the germline ends. The CDR3 here is CSQATTDPVYGYTF. As DNA, the CDR3 is TGCAGTCAAGCGACCACAGACCCAGTCTATGGCTACACCTTC.